Listed here are 30 T cell receptor beta chains from one sample, sequenced in a study of T cells after yellow fever vaccination. TCRdb re-derived calls from the 5' RACE reads in MiXCR, one entry per CDR3 protein. The sample has about 340,000 distinct CDR3 sequences; roughly an eighth are singletons. This specimen was CD4+ T cells sorted from PBMCs, taken 15 days after the yellow fever booster vaccination. The receptors come from a man aged 18-30 years who received the YFV17D yellow fever vaccine.

This clonotype was picked up many times. The chain combines TRBV4-3 with TRBJ1-2; 7 bases map to TRBD1. The CDR3 totals 15 residues. V lost 4 bases, J lost 8 bases, and 13 bases stayed unmatched. In germline, CDR1 is LGHNA, CDR2 YSLEER. The CDR3 coding sequence is TGCGCCAGCAGCCCGGGACAGCCCCTAGTAGGGGGCTACACCTTC. Its protein product is CASSPGQPLVGGYTF.

The gene calls are TRBV20-1 and TRBJ2-1; D is perhaps TRBD2 (7 bases). V lost 3 bases, J lost 9 bases, and 15 bases lay in between. This CDR3 region has 13 residues. Looked up from germline, CDR1 is DFQATT and CDR2 is SNEGSKA (reference sequence). As DNA, the CDR3 is TGCAGTGCTAGTCGCGCGGGGGCCACTGAGCAGTTCTTC. Protein product: CSASRAGATEQFF.

This clonotype has just a few counts. The V call is TRBV20-1, the J call TRBJ2-7; a weak D match, TRBD2 (6 bases). Germline V CDR1 and CDR2: DFQATT, SNEGSKA (reference sequence). CDR3 length: 14 residues. V was trimmed by 6 bases and J by 2 bases, leaving 17 bases between them. In DNA form, the CDR3 reads TGCAGTGCCCCTTCCCCTGGGGGGACCTACGAGCAGTACGTC. Amino acid sequence: CSAPSPGGTYEQYV.

This clonotype has only a few counts. The V gene is TRBV5-1, the J gene TRBJ2-7, with TRBD2 matching 8 bases. The CDR3 is 15 amino acids. Germline assignment: CDR1 SGHRS and CDR2 YFSETQ. The V segment lost 4 bases and the J segment 9 bases; nucleotides outside the gene matches: 15. CDR3 bases: TGCGCCAGCAGCCGGGAGCGGGGGCCCGCCGAGGTGCAGTACTTC. Encoded protein: CASSRERGPAEVQYF. Using reference TRBV5-1 and TRBJ2-7 for the parts outside the CDR3, the full variable domain is KAGVTQTPRYLIKTRGQQVTLSCSPISGHRSVSWYQQTPGQGLQFLFEYFSETQRNKGNFPGRFSGRQFSNSRSEMNVSTLELGDSALYLCASSRERGPAEVQYFGPGTRLTVT.

The DNA of the CDR3 is TGTGCCAGCAGTGAACGAGAAACAGGACGACCCCTAGCCAAAAACATTCAGTACTTC. Protein sequence: CASSERETGRPLAKNIQYF. The gene calls are TRBV25-1 and TRBJ2-4; D perhaps matches TRBD1 (5 bases). The V end lost 2 bases, the J end lost 0 bases, and 20 bases lay between the germline ends. The CDR3 covers 19 residues. Germline CDR1 reads MGHDK; CDR2 reads SYGVNS. Based on the CDR3 plus reference TRBV25-1 and TRBJ2-4, the full variable domain is EADIYQTPRYLVIGTGKKITLECSQTMGHDKMYWYQQDPGMELHLIHYSYGVNSTEKGDLSSESTVSRIRTEHFPLTLESARPSHTSQYLCASSERETGRPLAKNIQYFGAGTRLSVL.

This clonotype was seen only a few times. The chain joins TRBV4-2 to TRBJ1-1; maybe TRBD1 (6 bases). This CDR3 spans 15 amino acids. Trimming removed 7 bases from V and 5 bases from J, with 20 bases in between. From germline, CDR1 is LGHNA and CDR2 YNFKEQ. The DNA of the CDR3 is TGTGCCAGCAACGTAGAAACAGGGTTTTGGACTGAAGCTTTCTTT. It encodes CASNVETGFWTEAFF.

The chain links TRBV3-1 to TRBJ2-3, with TRBD1 matching over 7 bases. The CDR3 consists of 15 residues. Unmatched junction bases numbered 9, after V lost 3 bases and J lost 6 bases. Germline assignment: CDR1 LGHDT and CDR2 YNNKEL (reference sequence). The DNA of the CDR3 is TGTGCCAGCAGCCAGGGGGTAGGGGGCGGTGATACGCAGTATTTT. It translates to CASSQGVGGGDTQYF.

In its sample, this clonotype was seen many times. The chain couples TRBV2 to TRBJ1-3; D uncertain. With 11 bases removed from V and 0 bases from J, the gap between germline ends came to 11 bases. This CDR3 has 13 residues. CDR1 is SNHLY, CDR2 FYNNEI, per germline. This chain's CDR3 is CASGSLSGNTIYF. CDR3 sequence (DNA): TGTGCCTCGGGGTCCCTCTCTGGAAACACCATATATTTT.

The rearrangement joins TRBV11-2 to TRBJ1-1, with 11 positions matching TRBD1. The V and J ends lost 4 bases and 2 bases, in that order; junction bases with no gene match: 3. CDR3 length equals 15 residues. CDR1 is SGHAT, CDR2 FQNNGV, per germline. The CDR3 loop is CASSSRTGGNTEAFF. The CDR3, as DNA: TGTGCCAGCAGCTCGCGGACAGGGGGCAACACTGAAGCTTTCTTT.

There are many counts of this clonotype. The chain recombines TRBV13 with TRBJ2-5; 7 bases line up with TRBD1. The CDR3 is 13 amino acids. The junction had 4 bases not matched to a gene; V was cut back by 7 bases and J by 2 bases. From germline, CDR1 is PRHDT and CDR2 FYEKMQ (reference sequence). This CDR3 reads CASTYRGQETQYF. The CDR3 DNA follows: TGTGCCAGCACGTACAGGGGTCAAGAGACCCAGTACTTC.

The rearrangement joins TRBV20-1 to TRBJ1-6; no clear D gene. This CDR3 has 12 amino acids. Per the germline V gene, CDR1 is DFQATT and CDR2 is SNEGSKA (reference sequence). Trimming stripped 3 bases from V and 5 bases from J, with 5 bases between. CDR3 nucleotides: TGCAGTGCTAGTCGAAATAATTCACCCCTCCACTTT. Encoded protein: CSASRNNSPLHF.

This chain uses TRBV2 with TRBJ2-2, with a tentative D call TRBD1 (5 bases). This CDR3 contains 13 residues. Germline lookup yields CDR1 SNHLY and CDR2 FYNNEI. Trimming removed 10 bases at V and 0 bases at J, with 9 bases between. The chain's CDR3 is CAIRAANTGELFF. The DNA for the CDR3 is TGTGCCATCAGGGCAGCGAACACCGGGGAGCTGTTTTTT.

The CDR3 sequence: CASSGTGHDTGELFF. For the CDR3, the DNA is TGTGCCAGCAGTGGGACGGGCCACGACACCGGGGAGCTGTTTTTT. The rearrangement links TRBV12-3 or TRBV12-4 to TRBJ2-2, with D perhaps being TRBD1 or TRBD2 (5 bases each). The V and J ends lost 5 bases and 3 bases respectively, with 13 bases between them. The CDR3 length is 15 residues.

DNA of the CDR3: TGTGCCAGCACCTTGCTGGGGGGTGAAAAACTGTTTTTT. It encodes CASTLLGGEKLFF. V gene TRBV7-9 combines with J gene TRBJ1-4; D is possibly TRBD1 (5 bases). In germline, CDR1 is SEHNR, CDR2 FQNEAQ (reference sequence). V lost 7 bases and J lost 7, with 13 bases in between. The CDR3 totals 13 residues.

The V call is TRBV5-1, the J call TRBJ2-7, with 10 bases matching TRBD2. Germline-derived CDR1 and CDR2 are SGHRS and YFSETQ. This CDR3 is built from 15 residues. J was trimmed by 3 bases and V by 4 bases; bases with no gene match: 7. The CDR3 DNA reads TGCGCCAGCAGCCTAGGACTAGCGGATGTCTACGAGCAGTACTTC. This sequence encodes CASSLGLADVYEQYF.

This clonotype appeared a few times. Here the CDR3 DNA reads TGCAGCGTTACTTATACGAGTAGCAATCAGCCCCAGCATTTT. Amino acids: CSVTYTSSNQPQHF. The chain links TRBV29-1 to TRBJ1-5; no firm D call. CDR1 and CDR2 (germline): SQVTM, ANQGSEA. The ends were cut back, 5 bases at V and 0 bases at J, with 11 bases in the middle. The CDR3 covers 14 residues.

In this sample, this clonotype turned up many times. The rearrangement joins TRBV7-2 to TRBJ1-6, with a weak D call TRBD1 (6 bases). The CDR3 totals 15 residues. Germline CDR1 SGHTA, CDR2 FQGNSA. V lost 7 bases and J 3 bases, leaving 13 bases between the germline ends. The chain's CDR3 is CASNLAQGYNSPLHF. The CDR3 DNA reads as TGTGCCAGCAACCTGGCACAGGGCTATAATTCACCCCTCCACTTT.

This clonotype came up many times. The chain has TRBV15 and TRBJ1-5; D not certain. The CDR3 is 16 amino acids. Trimming shortened V by 6 bases and J by 6 bases, and 21 bases separated the two germline ends. The V gene's germline CDR1 is LNHNV and CDR2 YYDKDF (reference sequence). This CDR3 reads CATSLSLGREGQPQHF. The CDR3 bases are TGTGCCACCAGTTTGAGCCTGGGAAGGGAGGGTCAGCCCCAGCATTTT. The variable domain in full, completed from reference TRBV15 and TRBJ1-5, reads DAMVIQNPRYQVTQFGKPVTLSCSQTLNHNVMYWYQQKSSQAPKLLFHYYDKDFNNEADTPDNFQSRRPNTSFCFLDIRSPGLGDTAMYLCATSLSLGREGQPQHFGDGTRLSIL.

There are many counts of this clonotype. The chain combines TRBV3-1 with TRBJ2-4; weak D call: TRBD1 (7 bases). Trimming left V 6 bases short and J 8 bases short, with 29 bases between. Looked up from germline, CDR1 is LGHDT and CDR2 is YNNKEL (reference sequence). The CDR3 has 18 residues. Here the CDR3 reads CASSLGGRGRRLKDIQYF. The CDR3, as DNA: TGTGCCAGCAGTCTAGGGGGCCGGGGGCGCCGTTTAAAGGACATTCAGTACTTC.

This clonotype was recorded a few times. This chain joins TRBV7-2 and TRBJ2-3; the D is unclear. Germline loops: CDR1 SGHTA, CDR2 FQGNSA. This CDR3 region has 15 residues. V was cut by 3 bases and J by 0 bases, with 10 bases left in between. The CDR3 sequence: CASSFSTASTDTQYF. CDR3 coding DNA: TGTGCCAGCAGCTTTTCTACCGCTAGCACAGATACGCAGTATTTT.

The chain carries TRBV4-2 and TRBJ2-2, with a weak D call TRBD1 (5 bases). The ends were cut back, 4 bases at V and 5 bases at J, with 20 bases in the middle. Germline V CDR1 and CDR2: LGHNA, YNFKEQ. The CDR3 covers 17 residues. CDR3 amino acids: CASSRETDRLETGELFF. The DNA for the CDR3 is TGTGCCAGCAGCCGAGAAACTGACAGACTGGAAACCGGGGAGCTGTTTTTT.

This clonotype showed up just a few times. The V call is TRBV18, the J call TRBJ1-1; maybe TRBD1 (6 bases). CDR1 and CDR2 (germline): KGHSH, LQKENI. The V and J ends lost 5 bases and 0 bases respectively, with 13 bases between them. The CDR3 consists of 15 residues. CDR3 sequence reads: CASSFDRPMNTEAFF. The CDR3, as DNA: TGTGCCAGCTCATTCGACAGGCCAATGAACACTGAAGCTTTCTTT.

At least ten counts were recorded for this clonotype. The chain uses TRBV28 and TRBJ2-7; TRBD1 matches 7 bases. Germline V gene data show CDR1 as MDHEN and CDR2 as SYDVKM. The CDR3 runs 14 residues. Trimming took 1 base from V and 3 from J; bases not matched to a gene: 3. The CDR3 DNA follows: TGTGCCAGCAGTTTATTCGGGACAGACTACGAGCAGTACGTC. It is translated as CASSLFGTDYEQYV.

This clonotype was observed a few times. The chain joins TRBV2 to TRBJ1-4; TRBD1 agrees at 9 bases. CDR1 is SNHLY and CDR2 is FYNNEI in the germline V gene. The CDR3 covers 17 residues. The V and J ends lost 2 bases and 4 bases, in that order; junction bases with no gene match: 8. In DNA form, the CDR3 reads TGTGCCAGCAGTGAAATCTCCTGGACAGGGGATAATGAAAAACTGTTTTTT. Translation: CASSEISWTGDNEKLFF.

CDR3 protein: CASSSSWAPNSPLHF. DNA for the CDR3: TGTGCCAGCAGCTCCTCGTGGGCCCCTAATTCACCCCTCCACTTT. This chain joins TRBV7-2 and TRBJ1-6; no definite D call. The germline CDR1 and CDR2 sequences are SGHTA and FQGNSA. This CDR3 has 15 residues. Trimming removed 4 bases at V and 6 bases at J, with 13 bases between. Supplemented by reference TRBV7-2 and TRBJ1-6, the full variable domain reads GAGVSQSPSNKVTEKGKDVELRCDPISGHTALYWYRQSLGQGLEFLIYFQGNSAPDKSGLPSDRFSAERTGGSVSTLTIQRTQQEDSAVYLCASSSSWAPNSPLHFGNGTRLTVT.

This clonotype came up a few times. CDR3 sequence: CSARDTNLGETQYF. The CDR3 coding sequence is TGCAGTGCTAGAGATACGAACTTGGGTGAGACCCAGTACTTC. The chain couples TRBV20-1 to TRBJ2-5; D unclear. V was cut by 0 bases and J by 5 bases, with 13 bases left in between. Per the germline V gene, CDR1 is DFQATT and CDR2 is SNEGSKA (reference sequence). This CDR3 comprises 14 residues.

The table lists this clonotype with many counts. The chain joins TRBV28 to TRBJ2-2; possibly TRBD2 for D (5 bases). V was shortened by 7 bases and J by 6 bases, with 9 bases between the two germline ends. Per germline, CDR1 MDHEN and CDR2 SYDVKM. This CDR3 is 12 amino acids long. CDR3 in DNA: TGTGCCAGCAATGAGGAGGCCGGGGAGCTGTTTTTT. The encoded protein is CASNEEAGELFF.

This clonotype was picked up a small number of times. The chain joins TRBV3-1 to TRBJ1-5; D remains ambiguous. Trimming cost V 4 bases and J 4 bases, with 8 bases left between them. Germline V gene data show CDR1 as LGHDT and CDR2 as YNNKEL (reference sequence). The CDR3 is made up of 13 amino acids. This CDR3 is CASSPAMNQPQHF. The CDR3 nucleotides are TGTGCCAGCAGCCCGGCAATGAATCAGCCCCAGCATTTT.

This clonotype was observed many times. The V gene is TRBV24-1, the J gene TRBJ1-4; D is unresolved. Germline V gene sequence: CDR1 KGHDR, CDR2 SFDVKD. Trimming removed 2 bases from V and 10 bases from J, with 16 bases in between. The CDR3 has 15 residues. The DNA for the CDR3 is TGTGCCACCAGTGATTCAGTCAGGACCGTTGGAAAACTGTTTTTT. Translating gives CATSDSVRTVGKLFF.

The chain couples TRBV5-1 to TRBJ2-2; TRBD2 matches at 7 bases. Germline V gene sequence: CDR1 SGHRS, CDR2 YFSETQ. CDR3 length: 16 residues. The ends lost 4 bases at V and 1 base at J; junction bases unmatched: 7. The CDR3 DNA reads TGCGCCAGCAGCCATCAGCGGGGTCGGAACACCGGGGAGCTGTTTTTT. Residues: CASSHQRGRNTGELFF. Supplemented by reference TRBV5-1 and TRBJ2-2, the full variable domain reads KAGVTQTPRYLIKTRGQQVTLSCSPISGHRSVSWYQQTPGQGLQFLFEYFSETQRNKGNFPGRFSGRQFSNSRSEMNVSTLELGDSALYLCASSHQRGRNTGELFFGEGSRLTVL.